A single sample gave rise to the 24 T cell receptor beta chains below, sequenced in a study of T cells after yellow fever vaccination. A single record per CDR3 protein comes from TCRdb applying MiXCR to the 5' RACE reads. Of nearly 350,000 distinct CDR3 sequences in the sample, roughly 8.4% were seen once. The sequencing used PBMCs, collected around 45 days after the first yellow fever vaccination. Receptors originate from a man aged 18 to 35 who received the YFV17D yellow fever vaccine.

V gene TRBV7-9 combines with J gene TRBJ2-1; maybe TRBD1 (5 bases). Germline CDR1 is SEHNR and CDR2 is FQNEAQ (reference sequence). Trimming took off 5 bases at V and 9 bases at J, with 20 bases between the two ends. This CDR3 region has 15 residues. The CDR3 spells CASSPTQGLFSEQFF. The DNA of the CDR3 is TGTGCCAGCAGCCCAACTCAGGGTTTGTTTAGTGAGCAGTTCTTC.

The chain recombines TRBV12-3 or TRBV12-4 with TRBJ1-1, with 7 bases matching TRBD1. The CDR3 runs 14 residues. V shed 4 bases and J 11 bases; nucleotides not matched to a gene: 13. CDR3 DNA: TGTGCCAGCAGTTGGGCCGAGCAGGGGGTTCGGGCTTTCTTT. Its translation: CASSWAEQGVRAFF.

The V call is TRBV11-2, the J call TRBJ2-5; 8 nucleotides agree with TRBD2. Per germline, CDR1 SGHAT and CDR2 FQNNGV. J lost 0 bases, V lost 0 bases, and 9 bases had no gene match. This CDR3 has 18 residues. CDR3 region: CASSLDRVAGRYQETQYF. DNA for the CDR3: TGTGCCAGCAGCTTAGACAGGGTAGCGGGGAGGTACCAAGAGACCCAGTACTTC.

This clonotype occurred many times. Here the CDR3 reads CASSRRLAGHNEQFF. CDR3 in DNA: TGTGCCAGCTCGCGCCGACTAGCGGGGCACAATGAGCAGTTCTTC. The chain employs TRBV18 and TRBJ2-1, with 11 nucleotides matching TRBD2. Germline CDR1 is KGHSH and CDR2 is LQKENI. The J segment lost 5 bases and the V segment lost 6 bases, leaving 6 bases of the junction unmatched. This CDR3 region has 15 residues.

This clonotype has more than one count but fewer than ten. CDR3 coding DNA: TGCGCCAGCAGCCAAGAAAAGTGGGTCGGGGGCTCCTACGAGCAGTACTTC. Its translation: CASSQEKWVGGSYEQYF. This rearrangement joins TRBV4-1 to TRBJ2-7; D perhaps matches TRBD2 (6 bases). V shed 0 bases and J shed 0 bases, with 15 bases lying between them. The CDR3 totals 17 residues. The germline V gene has CDR1 MGHRA and CDR2 YSYEKL.

This chain's CDR3 is CASSSAPGQTYEQYF. The CDR3 bases are TGCGCCAGCAGCTCGGCACCGGGACAAACCTACGAGCAGTACTTC. The chain couples TRBV5-1 to TRBJ2-7, with D possibly TRBD1 on 6 matching bases. The CDR3 is 15 amino acids. Per germline, CDR1 SGHRS and CDR2 YFSETQ. V was cut by 3 bases and J by 2 bases, with 15 bases left in between.

A few counts support this clonotype. The chain recombines TRBV5-5 with TRBJ1-4, with D unclear. V lost 4 bases and J lost 8, with 15 bases in between. Germline V lookup: CDR1 SGHKS, CDR2 YYEKEE (reference sequence). The CDR3 has 14 amino acids. The CDR3 coding sequence is TGTGCCAGCAGCGCTACCGGGCTGGGGGAAAAACTGTTTTTT. Its translation is CASSATGLGEKLFF.

This clonotype was counted between two and nine times. The rearrangement uses TRBV29-1 and TRBJ1-4; tentatively, D is TRBD1 (5 bases). Trimming removed 4 bases from V and 6 bases from J, with 9 bases in between. In germline, CDR1 is SQVTM, CDR2 ANQGSEA. The CDR3 consists of 12 residues. The CDR3 sequence: CSVAREDEKLFF. In DNA, the CDR3 is TGCAGCGTTGCCAGGGAAGATGAAAAACTGTTTTTT.

J is TRBJ2-3 and V is TRBV6-2 or TRBV6-3; D call uncertain. Trimming took 0 bases from V and 0 from J, leaving 10 bases between them. The length of the CDR3 is 16 residues. The germline gives CDR1 MNHEY, CDR2 SVGEGT. CDR3 sequence reads: CASSYSAYPSTDTQYF. The CDR3 DNA reads TGTGCCAGCAGTTACTCGGCGTACCCTAGCACAGATACGCAGTATTTT.

The table lists this clonotype with a few counts. This chain joins TRBV5-1 and TRBJ1-2; D unclear. CDR3 length equals 12 residues. The V end was cut by 1 base, the J end by 8 bases, with 9 bases between. CDR1 is SGHRS, CDR2 YFSETQ, per germline. CDR3 in amino acids: CASSLMGEGYTF. The CDR3 DNA reads TGCGCCAGCAGCTTGATGGGTGAGGGCTACACCTTC.

The chain couples TRBV20-1 to TRBJ1-1, with 7 nucleotides matching TRBD1. Losses at the gene ends were 6 bases for V and 1 base for J; bases not matched to a gene: 5. The V gene's germline CDR1 is DFQATT and CDR2 SNEGSKA (reference sequence). CDR3 length: 13 amino acids. CDR3 region: CSAPRDRNTEAFF. The CDR3 DNA follows: TGCAGTGCACCCCGGGACAGGAACACTGAAGCTTTCTTT.

The V call is TRBV7-8, the J call TRBJ2-2, with TRBD1 matching over 9 bases. From germline, CDR1 is SGHVS and CDR2 FQNEAQ. The CDR3 loop spans 17 amino acids. V lost 5 bases to trimming and J lost 3 bases; unmatched junction nucleotides: 10. The chain's CDR3 is CASSHGPRQGDTGELFF. The CDR3 coding sequence is TGTGCCAGCAGCCACGGCCCCCGACAGGGGGACACCGGGGAGCTGTTTTTT.

The J gene is TRBJ1-2, the V gene TRBV20-1, with D hard to call. This CDR3 region has 13 residues. Germline CDR1 DFQATT, CDR2 SNEGSKA (reference sequence). V gave up 4 bases and J gave up 4 bases, with 13 bases separating them. As DNA, the CDR3 is TGCAGTGCTACCTCCGCGGCGGGCTATGGCTACACCTTC. Amino acids: CSATSAAGYGYTF.

This clonotype was counted between two and nine times. V and J are TRBV29-1 and TRBJ1-1, with D possibly TRBD1 on 5 matching bases. The CDR3 is 13 residues long. Germline values: CDR1 SQVTM, CDR2 ANQGSEA. Trimming took 6 bases from V and 3 from J, leaving 14 bases between them. In nucleotides, the CDR3 is TGCAGCGTGGGTCCCCGGGGGGACACTGAAGCTTTCTTT. Translating it yields CSVGPRGDTEAFF.

Ten or more counts support this clonotype. The chain carries TRBV11-2 and TRBJ2-3; D might be TRBD1 (5 bases). The germline V gene has CDR1 SGHAT and CDR2 FQNNGV. The CDR3 spans 14 residues. Trimming stripped 2 bases from V and 0 bases from J, with 6 bases between. The CDR3 loop is CASSLWTSTDTQYF. The CDR3 bases are TGTGCCAGCAGCTTATGGACAAGCACAGATACGCAGTATTTT.

The chain carries TRBV5-8 and TRBJ2-3; the match to TRBD1 covers 11 bases. The trim removed 4 bases at V and 10 bases at J, leaving 14 bases unmatched. CDR1 and CDR2 (germline): SGHTS, YDEGEE. This CDR3 has 16 residues. CDR3 in DNA: TGTGCCAGCAGCCCGAGGACAGGGGGCAGATATTTTGCGCAGTATTTT. This gives the protein CASSPRTGGRYFAQYF.

The chain joins TRBV4-2 to TRBJ2-1; 9 nucleotides align to TRBD2. The CDR3 is 16 residues long. CDR1 is LGHNA and CDR2 is YNFKEQ in the germline V gene. J was trimmed by 10 bases and V by 5 bases; bases with no gene match: 15. In DNA, the CDR3 is TGTGCCAGCAGCTTAAGCCGGGGCGGGGGGGCTGGAGAGCAGTTCTTC. As protein: CASSLSRGGGAGEQFF.

This clonotype was recorded a few times. The chain combines TRBV5-6 with TRBJ2-1, with a possible D match to TRBD1 (6 bases). The CDR3 loop spans 15 amino acids. The V end lost 4 bases, the J end lost 2 bases, and 13 bases lay between the germline ends. Germline V gene data show CDR1 as SGHDT and CDR2 as YYEEEE. This CDR3 is CASSNRVWPYNEQFF. The DNA for the CDR3 is TGTGCCAGCAGCAACAGGGTCTGGCCCTACAATGAGCAGTTCTTC.

The sample holds a few counts of this clonotype. The chain links TRBV5-1 to TRBJ2-3; possibly TRBD2 for D (6 bases). Germline values: CDR1 SGHRS, CDR2 YFSETQ. The CDR3 covers 16 residues. V was trimmed by 0 bases and J by 0 bases, leaving 11 bases between them. For the CDR3, the DNA is TGCGCCAGCAGCTTGGGGGAGGCCCCTAGCACAGATACGCAGTATTTT. Translated: CASSLGEAPSTDTQYF.

This clonotype has a count of ten or more. This rearrangement joins TRBV9 to TRBJ2-1; 8 bases map to TRBD2. CDR1 and CDR2 from the germline V gene are SGDLS and YYNGEE. The ends lost 0 bases at V and 4 bases at J; junction bases unmatched: 3. The CDR3 is 15 amino acids. CDR3 in DNA: TGTGCCAGCAGCGTAGATGAGCGGGGGTACAATGAGCAGTTCTTC. Its protein is CASSVDERGYNEQFF.

V is TRBV11-2 and J is TRBJ2-5, with D perhaps assigned TRBD1 or TRBD2 (6 bases each). Germline V CDR1 and CDR2: SGHAT, FQNNGV. V lost 1 base and J lost 2, with 26 bases in between. CDR3 length: 20 amino acids. CDR3 protein: CASSLGPGRWTGALQETQYF. CDR3 sequence (DNA): TGTGCCAGCAGCTTAGGCCCGGGTCGCTGGACGGGGGCTCTACAAGAGACCCAGTACTTC.

This clonotype was recorded a few times. The CDR3 nucleotides are TGTGCCAGCAGTGAAGGCCGCGGCTACACCTTC. Translating gives CASSEGRGYTF. V is TRBV25-1 and J is TRBJ1-2; D not resolved. Germline assignment: CDR1 MGHDK and CDR2 SYGVNS. V shed 2 bases and J shed 8 bases, with 6 bases lying between them. This CDR3 is built from 11 residues.

The V and J genes are TRBV15 and TRBJ1-6; 8 bases fit TRBD1. Trimming took 1 base from V and 7 from J; bases not matched to a gene: 3. Germline V gene data show CDR1 as LNHNV and CDR2 as YYDKDF (reference sequence). CDR3 length: 15 residues. The CDR3 DNA is TGTGCCACCAGCAGAGGGGACAGGCCAAATTCACCCCTCCACTTT. Translated, it gives CATSRGDRPNSPLHF.

This clonotype was observed a handful of times. This sequence joins TRBV28 and TRBJ2-3; 7 bases are a match to TRBD1. The CDR3 is 13 amino acids. Germline assignment: CDR1 MDHEN and CDR2 SYDVKM. The trim removed 2 bases at V and 5 bases at J, leaving 1 base unmatched. CDR3 sequence: CASSLTGVDTQYF. The DNA for the CDR3 is TGTGCCAGCAGTTTAACAGGGGTAGATACGCAGTATTTT.